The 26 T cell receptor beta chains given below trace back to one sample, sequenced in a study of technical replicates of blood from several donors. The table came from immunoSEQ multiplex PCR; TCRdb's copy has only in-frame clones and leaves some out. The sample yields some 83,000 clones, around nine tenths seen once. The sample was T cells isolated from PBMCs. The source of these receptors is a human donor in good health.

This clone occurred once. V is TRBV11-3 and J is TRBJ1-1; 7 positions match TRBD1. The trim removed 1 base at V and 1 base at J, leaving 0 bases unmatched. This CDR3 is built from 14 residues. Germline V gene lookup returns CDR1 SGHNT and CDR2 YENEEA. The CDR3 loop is CASSLGTGNTEAFF. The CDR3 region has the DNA TGTGCCAGCAGCTTAGGGACAGGGAACACTGAAGCTTTCTTT. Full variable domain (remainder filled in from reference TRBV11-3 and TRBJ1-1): EAGVVQSPRYKIIEKKQPVAFWCNPISGHNTLYWYLQNLGQGPELLIRYENEEAVDDSQLPKDRFSAERLKGVDSTLKIQPAELGDSAVYLCASSLGTGNTEAFFGQGTRLTVV.

CDR3 in amino acids: CASSPGSREAFF. CDR3 DNA sequence: TGCGCCAGCAGCCCAGGGTCCCGTGAAGCTTTCTTT. This chain joins TRBV5-1 and TRBJ1-1, with D possibly matching TRBD1 (5 bases). From germline, CDR1 is SGHRS and CDR2 YFSETQ. V lost 4 bases and J lost 7, with 11 bases in between. The CDR3 extends over 12 amino acids.

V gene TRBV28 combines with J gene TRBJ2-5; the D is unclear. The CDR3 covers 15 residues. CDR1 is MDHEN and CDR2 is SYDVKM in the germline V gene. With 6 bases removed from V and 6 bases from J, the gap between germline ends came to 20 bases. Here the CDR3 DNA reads TGTGCCAGCAGCCAAACCAGCGAATGGCGAAAGACCCAGTACTTC. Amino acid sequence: CASSQTSEWRKTQYF.

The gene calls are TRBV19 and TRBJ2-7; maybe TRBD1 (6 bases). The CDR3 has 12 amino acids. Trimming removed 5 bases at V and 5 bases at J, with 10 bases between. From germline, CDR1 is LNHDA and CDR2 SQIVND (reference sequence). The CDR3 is CASSPTGNEQYF. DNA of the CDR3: TGTGCCAGTAGTCCTACAGGGAACGAGCAGTACTTC.

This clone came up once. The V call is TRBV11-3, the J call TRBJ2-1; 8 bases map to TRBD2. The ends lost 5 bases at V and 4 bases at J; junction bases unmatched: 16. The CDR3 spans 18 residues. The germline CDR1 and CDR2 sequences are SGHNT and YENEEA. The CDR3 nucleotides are TGTGCCAGCAGCGTGCCGCAGTTCGGGACTAGACAATACAATGAGCAGTTCTTC. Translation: CASSVPQFGTRQYNEQFF.

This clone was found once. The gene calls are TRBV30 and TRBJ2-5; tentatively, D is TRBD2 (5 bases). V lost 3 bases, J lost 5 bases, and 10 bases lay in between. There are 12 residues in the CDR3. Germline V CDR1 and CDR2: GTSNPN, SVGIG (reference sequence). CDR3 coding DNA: TGTGCCTGGAGAGGAGGTCTTGAGACCCAGTACTTC. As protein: CAWRGGLETQYF. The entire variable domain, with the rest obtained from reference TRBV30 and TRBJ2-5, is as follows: SQTIHQWPATLVQPVGSPLSLECTVEGTSNPNLYWYRQAAGRGLQLLFYSVGIGQISSEVPQNLSASRPQDRQFILSSKKLLLSDSGFYLCAWRGGLETQYFGPGTRLLVL.

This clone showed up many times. CDR3 loop: CASSEGSPGLNQPQHF. In DNA form, the CDR3 reads TGCGCCAGCAGCGAGGGTTCCCCGGGATTAAATCAGCCCCAGCATTTT. This chain uses TRBV5-1 with TRBJ1-5; D is unresolved. V gave up 4 bases and J gave up 4 bases, with 18 bases separating them. The V gene's germline CDR1 is SGHRS and CDR2 YFSETQ. This CDR3 is built from 16 residues.

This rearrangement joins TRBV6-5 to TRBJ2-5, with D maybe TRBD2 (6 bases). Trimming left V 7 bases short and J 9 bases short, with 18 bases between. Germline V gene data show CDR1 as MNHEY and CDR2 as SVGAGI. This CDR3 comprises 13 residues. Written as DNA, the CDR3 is TGTGCCAGCATGCGCCCTGGAGGGAAGGCCCAGTACTTC. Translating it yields CASMRPGGKAQYF.

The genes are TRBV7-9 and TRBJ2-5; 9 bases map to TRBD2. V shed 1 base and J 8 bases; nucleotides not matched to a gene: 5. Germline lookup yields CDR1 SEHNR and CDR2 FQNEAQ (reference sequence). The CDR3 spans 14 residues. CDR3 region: CASSLDSSGDTQYF. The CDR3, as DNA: TGTGCCAGCAGCTTAGATTCTAGCGGGGACACCCAGTACTTC.

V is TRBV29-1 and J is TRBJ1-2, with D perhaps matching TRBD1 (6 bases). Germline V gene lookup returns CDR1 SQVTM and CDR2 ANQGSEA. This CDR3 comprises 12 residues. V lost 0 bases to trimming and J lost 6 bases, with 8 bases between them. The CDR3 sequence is CSVEEGGNGYTF. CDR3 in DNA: TGCAGCGTTGAAGAAGGGGGTAATGGCTACACCTTC.

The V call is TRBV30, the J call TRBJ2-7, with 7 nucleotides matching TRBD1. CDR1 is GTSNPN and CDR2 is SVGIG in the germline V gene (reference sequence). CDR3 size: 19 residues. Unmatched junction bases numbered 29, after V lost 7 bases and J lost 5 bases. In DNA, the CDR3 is TGTGCCTTGCGTAAACTCGAGGGTCATGGGGGACAGTTTTTGGACGAGCAGTACTTC. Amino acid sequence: CALRKLEGHGGQFLDEQYF.

The CDR3 region is CASSAGIGLPGTEAFF. DNA of the CDR3: TGTGCCAGCAGCGCCGGGATAGGGCTTCCCGGCACTGAAGCTTTCTTT. The chain links TRBV11-3 to TRBJ1-1; D uncertain. The CDR3 is 16 amino acids. Trimming took off 5 bases at V and 4 bases at J, with 20 bases between the two ends. Germline V CDR1 and CDR2: SGHNT, YENEEA.

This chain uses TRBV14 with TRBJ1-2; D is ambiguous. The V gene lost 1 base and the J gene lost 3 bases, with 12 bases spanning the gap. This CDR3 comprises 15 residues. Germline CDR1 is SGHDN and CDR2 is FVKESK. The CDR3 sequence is CASSQGQTSHYGYTF. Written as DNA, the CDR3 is TGTGCCAGCAGCCAAGGCCAGACTAGCCACTATGGCTACACCTTC.

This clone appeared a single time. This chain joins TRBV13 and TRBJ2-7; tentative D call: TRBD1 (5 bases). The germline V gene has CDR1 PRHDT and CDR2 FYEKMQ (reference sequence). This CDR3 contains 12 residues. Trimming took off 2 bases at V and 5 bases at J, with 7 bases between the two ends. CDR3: CASSLRGHEQYF. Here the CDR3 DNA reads TGTGCCAGCAGCTTAAGGGGCCACGAGCAGTACTTC.

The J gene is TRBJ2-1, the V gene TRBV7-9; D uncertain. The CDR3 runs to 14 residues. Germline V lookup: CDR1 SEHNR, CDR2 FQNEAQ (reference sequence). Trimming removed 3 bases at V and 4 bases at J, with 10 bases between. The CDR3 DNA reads TGTGCCAGCAGCTTCGAGGCTACATACAATGAGCAGTTCTTC. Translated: CASSFEATYNEQFF.

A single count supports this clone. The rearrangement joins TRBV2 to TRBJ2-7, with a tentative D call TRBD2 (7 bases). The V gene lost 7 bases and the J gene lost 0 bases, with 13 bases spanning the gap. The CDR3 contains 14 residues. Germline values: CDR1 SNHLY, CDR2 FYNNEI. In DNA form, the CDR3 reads TGTGCCAGCAAGGGGGGGACCGCCTCCTACGAGCAGTACTTC. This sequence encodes CASKGGTASYEQYF.

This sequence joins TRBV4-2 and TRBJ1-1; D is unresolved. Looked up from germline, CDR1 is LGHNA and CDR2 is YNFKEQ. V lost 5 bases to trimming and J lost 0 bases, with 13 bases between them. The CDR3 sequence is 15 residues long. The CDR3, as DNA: TGTGCCAGCAGCTCAGACTCAGCTATGAACACTGAAGCTTTCTTT. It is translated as CASSSDSAMNTEAFF.

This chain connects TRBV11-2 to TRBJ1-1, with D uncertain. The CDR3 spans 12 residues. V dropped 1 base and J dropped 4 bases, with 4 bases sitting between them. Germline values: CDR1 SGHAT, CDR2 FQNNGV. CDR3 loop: CASSLVRTEAFF. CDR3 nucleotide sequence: TGTGCCAGCAGCTTAGTCCGCACTGAAGCTTTCTTT.

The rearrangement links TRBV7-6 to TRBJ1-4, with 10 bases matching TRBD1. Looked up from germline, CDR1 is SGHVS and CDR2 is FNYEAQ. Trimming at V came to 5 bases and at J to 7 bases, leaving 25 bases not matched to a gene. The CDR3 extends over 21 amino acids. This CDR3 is CASSPNPAPPRTGGGSEKLFF. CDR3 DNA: TGTGCCAGCAGCCCTAATCCCGCCCCACCCAGGACAGGGGGGGGGAGTGAAAAACTGTTTTTT.

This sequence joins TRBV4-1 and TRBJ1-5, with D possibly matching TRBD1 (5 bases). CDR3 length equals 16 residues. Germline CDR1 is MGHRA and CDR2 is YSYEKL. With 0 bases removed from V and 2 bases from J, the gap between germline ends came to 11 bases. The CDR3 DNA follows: TGCGCCAGCAGCCAAGATGGGGGGATCGGCAATCAGCCCCAGCATTTT. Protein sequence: CASSQDGGIGNQPQHF.

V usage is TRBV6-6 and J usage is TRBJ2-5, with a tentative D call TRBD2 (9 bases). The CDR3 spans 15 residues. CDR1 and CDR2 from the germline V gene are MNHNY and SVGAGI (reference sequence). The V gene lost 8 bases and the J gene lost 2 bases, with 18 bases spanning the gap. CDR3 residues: CASQGASGDQETQYF. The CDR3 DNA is TGTGCCAGCCAGGGGGCTAGCGGGGATCAAGAGACCCAGTACTTC.

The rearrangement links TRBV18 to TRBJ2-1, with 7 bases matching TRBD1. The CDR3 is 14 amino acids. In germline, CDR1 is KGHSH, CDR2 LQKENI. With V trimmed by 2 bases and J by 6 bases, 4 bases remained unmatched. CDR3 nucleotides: TGTGCCAGCTCACCATCGGGACAGATCAATGAGCAGTTCTTC. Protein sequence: CASSPSGQINEQFF. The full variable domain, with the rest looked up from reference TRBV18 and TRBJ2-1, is NAGVMQNPRHLVRRRGQEARLRCSPMKGHSHVYWYRQLPEEGLKFMVYLQKENIIDESGMPKERFSAEFPKEGPSILRIQQVVRGDSAAYFCASSPSGQINEQFFGPGTRLTVL.

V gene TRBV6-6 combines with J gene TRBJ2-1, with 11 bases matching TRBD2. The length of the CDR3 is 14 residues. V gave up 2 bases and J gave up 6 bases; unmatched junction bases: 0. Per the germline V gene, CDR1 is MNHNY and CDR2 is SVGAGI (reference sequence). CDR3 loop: CASSYGTSGNEQFF. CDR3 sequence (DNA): TGTGCCAGCAGTTACGGGACTAGCGGCAATGAGCAGTTCTTC.

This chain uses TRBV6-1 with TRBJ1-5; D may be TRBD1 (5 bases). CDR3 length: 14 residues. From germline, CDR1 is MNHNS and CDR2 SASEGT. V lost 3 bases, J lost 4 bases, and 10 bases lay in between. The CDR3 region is CASSDPGKNQPQHF. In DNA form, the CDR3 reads TGTGCCAGCAGTGATCCAGGGAAGAATCAGCCCCAGCATTTT.

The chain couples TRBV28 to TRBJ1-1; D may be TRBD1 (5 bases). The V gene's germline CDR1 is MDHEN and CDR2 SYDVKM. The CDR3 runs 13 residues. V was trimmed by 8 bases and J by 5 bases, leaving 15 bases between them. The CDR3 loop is CASQGVGRTEAFF. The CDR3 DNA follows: TGTGCCAGCCAAGGGGTAGGGAGGACTGAAGCTTTCTTT.

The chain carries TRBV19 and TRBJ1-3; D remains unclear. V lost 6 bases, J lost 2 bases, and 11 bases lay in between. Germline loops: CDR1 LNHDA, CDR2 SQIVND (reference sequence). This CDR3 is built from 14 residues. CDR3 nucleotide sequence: TGTGCCAGTAGCGGGGTAGAGGCTGGAAACACCATATATTTT. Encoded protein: CASSGVEAGNTIYF. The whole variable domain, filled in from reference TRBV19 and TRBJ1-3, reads DGGITQSPKYLFRKEGQNVTLSCEQNLNHDAMYWYRQDPGQGLRLIYYSQIVNDFQKGDIAEGYSVSREKKESFPLTVTSAQKNPTAFYLCASSGVEAGNTIYFGEGSWLTVV.